These T cell receptor beta chains were read from a single sample in a study of PD-1 blockade in classical Hodgkin lymphoma. Sequenced by immunoSEQ multiplex PCR; TCRdb stores in-frame clones only, minus some. The table has 90,000 to 120,000 clones, about 88% seen once. Sequenced here: peripheral blood mononuclear cells (PBMCs), sampled before the second cycle of nivolumab. Every receptor here comes from a human donor with classical Hodgkin lymphoma. Each CDR3 is given with its conserved first and last residue. The order of the fields is V gene, clone size, J gene, D gene, CDR3 DNA, CDR3 protein. A D gene is named only where the DNA matches it firmly. A clone size is listed for some rows: how often the clone was seen (once, few, many), or a class if it is expanded.

TRBV28	.	TRBJ1-5	.	TGTGCCAGCAGTTTCTTTAGGGAGGGTCAGCCCCAGCATTTT	CASSFFREGQPQHF
TRBV7-2	.	TRBJ2-2	TRBD2	TGTGCCAGCAGCATTGCTAGCGGGAGGGCCGGCGGGGAGCTGTTTTTT	CASSIASGRAGGELFF
TRBV5-6	few	TRBJ1-2	.	TGTGCCAGCAGCTTGGTGAGCCCGGAACTCTATGGCTACACCTTC	CASSLVSPELYGYTF
TRBV25-1	.	TRBJ1-5	.	TGTGCCAGCAGTGATGGGCGATATCAGCCCCAGCATTTT	CASSDGRYQPQHF
TRBV23-1	.	TRBJ2-1	.	TGCGCCAGCAGTGGGGGCAGCTCAAACTACAATGAGCAGTTCTTC	CASSGGSSNYNEQFF
TRBV27	.	TRBJ1-2	.	TGTGCCTCCGAGGTTCCGGAGAGGGATAACTATGGCTACACCTTC	CASEVPERDNYGYTF
TRBV13	.	TRBJ1-1	.	TGTGCCAGCAGCTCGACAGAGATGAACACTGAAGCTTTCTTT	CASSSTEMNTEAFF
TRBV13	.	TRBJ1-6	.	TGTGCCAGCAGCCAAGATGGGAGGCAGCTCGACCTCCACTTT	CASSQDGRQLDLHF
TRBV12-5	.	TRBJ2-1	TRBD2	TGTGCTAGTGGTTTGACTAGCGGGGCGGATGCGATCTTC	CASGLTSGADAIF
TRBV5-4	.	TRBJ2-7	TRBD1	TGTGCCAGCAGCTTATTACAGGGGGCAGACGAGCAGTACTTC	CASSLLQGADEQYF
TRBV30	.	TRBJ1-1	.	TGTGCCTGGAGTGGGTCGATTGAAGCTTTCTTT	CAWSGSIEAFF
TRBV19	once	TRBJ2-5	.	TGTGCCAGTAGCTGGGGTAGCGGCCAAGAGACCCAGTACTTC	CASSWGSGQETQYF
TRBV7-2	.	TRBJ1-1	TRBD1	TGTGCCAGCAGCTCACAGACAGGGATCGGCACTGAAGCTTTCTTT	CASSSQTGIGTEAFF
TRBV5-1	.	TRBJ2-5	TRBD2	TGCGCCAGCAGCTTGGAGGGACTAGCGATGGAGACCCAGTACTTC	CASSLEGLAMETQYF
TRBV7-8	.	TRBJ2-7	TRBD2	TGTGCCAGCAGCTTGCCCACTAGCGGGAAGGGCGAGCAGTACTTC	CASSLPTSGKGEQYF
TRBV19	once	TRBJ2-7	TRBD1	TGTGCCAGTAGTATATCCAGGGGGCCCGAGCAGTACTTC	CASSISRGPEQYF
TRBV7-2	.	TRBJ1-1	.	TGTGCCAGCAGCGAAAGGGCAGGGAGAGCTTTCTTT	CASSERAGRAFF
TRBV6-1	.	TRBJ1-1	.	TGTGCCAGCAGTGAACATTACCTGAACACTGAAGCTTTCTTT	CASSEHYLNTEAFF
TRBV4-2	few	TRBJ2-7	.	TGTGCCAGCAGCCAAACTGACAGCTACGAGCAGTACTTC	CASSQTDSYEQYF
TRBV9	few	TRBJ2-7	TRBD2	TGTGCCAGCAGCGTAGAGTCGCGGGAGGTGTCCTACGAGCAGTACTTC	CASSVESREVSYEQYF
TRBV5-1	once	TRBJ1-5	TRBD1	TGCGCCAGCAGCTTGGGACAGGGCGGTAGCAATCAGCCCCAGCATTTT	CASSLGQGGSNQPQHF
TRBV12-5	.	TRBJ2-3	.	TGTGCTAGTGGTTTGGTGCCCTCCGGAGCCCGCACCCGTTTT	CASGLVPSGARTRF
TRBV7-9	.	TRBJ1-1	.	TGTGCCAGCAGCTTAGCCCGGGCGTTTGGCACTGAAGCTTTCTTT	CASSLARAFGTEAFF
TRBV18	.	TRBJ1-1	.	TGTGCCAGCTCACTTTTAGGAGGAGTCACTGAAGCTTTCTTT	CASSLLGGVTEAFF
TRBV28	.	TRBJ1-2	TRBD1	TGTGCCAGCAGTTTTAACAGGGGCGAGGATGGCTACACCTTC	CASSFNRGEDGYTF
TRBV6-5	.	TRBJ1-1	.	TGTGCCAGCAGTTATCACACAGAAAACGTTGAAGCTTTCTTT	CASSYHTENVEAFF
TRBV11-2	.	TRBJ1-1	.	TGTGCCAGCAGCTTAGATCCAAGGACACAGAACACTGAAGCTTTCTTT	CASSLDPRTQNTEAFF
TRBV6-5	.	TRBJ1-5	.	TGTGCCAGCAGTTACTTTGGGGGCCGGGGTCAGCCCCAGCATTTT	CASSYFGGRGQPQHF
TRBV6-5	.	TRBJ1-1	.	TGTGCCAGCAGTTCACTTCGGAGGGGGGGGACCACTGAAGCTTTCTTT	CASSSLRRGGTTEAFF
TRBV28	.	TRBJ1-4	.	TGTGCCAGCAGTTATGCAACTAATGAAAAACTGTTTTTT	CASSYATNEKLFF
TRBV27	.	TRBJ1-2	.	TGTGCCACCCAGGGCAGGGGCTTTGGCTACACCTTC	CATQGRGFGYTF
TRBV28	.	TRBJ2-3	.	TGTGCCAGCAGTTTAATACAGGGAGTGCCAGATACGCAGTATTTT	CASSLIQGVPDTQYF
TRBV28	.	TRBJ2-7	.	TGTGCCAGCAGTTTAAAGGGGATCTCCTACGAGCAGTACTTC	CASSLKGISYEQYF
TRBV6-5	.	TRBJ2-7	TRBD2	TGTGCCAGCAGTTGGGGACTAGCGGGCTACGAGCAGTACTTC	CASSWGLAGYEQYF
TRBV7-2	once	TRBJ1-1	.	TGTGCCAGCAGCCCCAGGTGGGGGGACACTGAAGCTTTCTTT	CASSPRWGDTEAFF
TRBV28	.	TRBJ1-2	.	TGTGCCAGTAACAGTTTCCTAACGGGGCGGGGCTATGGCTACACCTTC	CASNSFLTGRGYGYTF
TRBV5-1	.	TRBJ2-5	.	TGCGCCAGCAGCCCTGTCGGGTTAGAGACCCAGTACTTC	CASSPVGLETQYF
TRBV10-2	.	TRBJ2-5	TRBD2	TGCGCCAGCAGTGTCCTAGCGGGGGGTAGGGAGACCCAGTACTTC	CASSVLAGGRETQYF
TRBV2	.	TRBJ2-2	.	TGTGCCAGCAGGGACGGCCTCGCGAACACCGGGGAGCTGTTTTTT	CASRDGLANTGELFF
TRBV7-2	.	TRBJ1-2	TRBD1	TGTGCCAGCAGCTCTCCGAGGGGGACAGCCGACCTCTATGGCTACACCTTC	CASSSPRGTADLYGYTF